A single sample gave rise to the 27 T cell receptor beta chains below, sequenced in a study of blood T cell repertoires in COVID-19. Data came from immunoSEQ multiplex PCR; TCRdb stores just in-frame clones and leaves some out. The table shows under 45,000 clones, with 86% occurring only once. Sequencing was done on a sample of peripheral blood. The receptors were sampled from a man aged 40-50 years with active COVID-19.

The CDR3 region is CASSFNGDTEAFF. Here the CDR3 DNA reads TGTGCCAGCAGTTTTAACGGGGACACTGAAGCTTTCTTT. The V gene is TRBV12-3 or TRBV12-4, the J gene TRBJ1-1; no clear D gene. V was cut by 3 bases and J by 3 bases, with 8 bases left in between. The CDR3 contains 13 residues.

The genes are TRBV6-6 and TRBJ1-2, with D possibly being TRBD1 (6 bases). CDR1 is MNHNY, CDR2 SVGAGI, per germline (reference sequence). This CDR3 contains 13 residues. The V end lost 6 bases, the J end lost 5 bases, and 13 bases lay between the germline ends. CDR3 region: CASSEDSLYGYTF. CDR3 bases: TGTGCCAGCAGCGAGGACAGCTTATATGGCTACACCTTC.

As DNA, the CDR3 is TGTGCCAGCTCACCCGGGACAGGGGCCCCAGATACGCAGTATTTT. Amino acids: CASSPGTGAPDTQYF. This chain uses TRBV18 with TRBJ2-3; 10 bases line up with TRBD1. Germline V gives CDR1 KGHSH, CDR2 LQKENI. The CDR3 consists of 15 residues. V shed 3 bases and J 4 bases; nucleotides not matched to a gene: 4.

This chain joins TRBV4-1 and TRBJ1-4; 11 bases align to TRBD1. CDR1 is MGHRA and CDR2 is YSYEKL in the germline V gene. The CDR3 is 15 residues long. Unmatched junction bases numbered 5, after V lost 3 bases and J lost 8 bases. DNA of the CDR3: TGCGCCAGCAGCCACGGACAGGGGGCTCGGGAAAAACTGTTTTTT. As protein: CASSHGQGAREKLFF.

In DNA, the CDR3 is TGTGCCAGCAGTCCGGGACTAGCGACCGGGGAGCTGTTTTTT. Protein sequence: CASSPGLATGELFF. The chain recombines TRBV6-5 with TRBJ2-2; 10 nucleotides match TRBD2. Trimming cost V 5 bases and J 5 bases; bases outside gene matches: 2. Per the germline V gene, CDR1 is MNHEY and CDR2 is SVGAGI. The CDR3 spans 14 residues.

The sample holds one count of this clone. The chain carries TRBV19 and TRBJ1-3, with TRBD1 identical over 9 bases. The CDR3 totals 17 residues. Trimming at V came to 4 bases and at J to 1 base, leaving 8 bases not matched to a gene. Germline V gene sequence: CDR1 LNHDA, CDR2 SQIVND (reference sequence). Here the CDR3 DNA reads TGTGCCAGTAGTAAGGGACAGGGATCGGCTTCTGGAAACACCATATATTTT. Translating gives CASSKGQGSASGNTIYF.

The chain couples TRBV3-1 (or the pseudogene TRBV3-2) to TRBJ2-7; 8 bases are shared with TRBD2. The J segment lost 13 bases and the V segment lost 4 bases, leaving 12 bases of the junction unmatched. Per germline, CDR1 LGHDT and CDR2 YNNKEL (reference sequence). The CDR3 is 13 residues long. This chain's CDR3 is CASSLLPQREPYF. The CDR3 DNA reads TGTGCCAGCAGCCTTCTGCCCCAGCGGGAGCCCTACTTC.

CDR3 loop: CASTSGNNEQFF. The CDR3, as DNA: TGTGCCAGCACTAGCGGCAACAATGAGCAGTTCTTC. The chain has TRBV2 and TRBJ2-1; 7 bases are a match to TRBD2. Germline CDR1 is SNHLY and CDR2 is FYNNEI. CDR3 length equals 12 residues. V gave up 7 bases and J gave up 5 bases; unmatched junction bases: 2.

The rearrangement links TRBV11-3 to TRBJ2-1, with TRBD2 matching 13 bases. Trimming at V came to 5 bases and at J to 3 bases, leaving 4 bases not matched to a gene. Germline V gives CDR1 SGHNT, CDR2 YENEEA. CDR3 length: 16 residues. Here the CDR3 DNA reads TGTGCCAGCAGCACCCGGACTAGCGGGAGCTACAATGAGCAGTTCTTC. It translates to CASSTRTSGSYNEQFF.

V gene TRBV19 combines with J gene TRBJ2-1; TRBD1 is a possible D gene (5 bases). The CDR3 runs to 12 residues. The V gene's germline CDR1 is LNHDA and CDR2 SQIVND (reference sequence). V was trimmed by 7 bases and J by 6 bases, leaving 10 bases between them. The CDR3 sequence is CASKGFANEQFF. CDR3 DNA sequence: TGTGCCAGTAAGGGGTTTGCCAATGAGCAGTTCTTC.

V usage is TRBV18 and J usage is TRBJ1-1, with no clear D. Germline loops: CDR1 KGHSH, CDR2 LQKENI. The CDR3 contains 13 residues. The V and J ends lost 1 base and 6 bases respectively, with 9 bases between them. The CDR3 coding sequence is TGTGCCAGCTCACCACTGACGGAGGCTGAAGCTTTCTTT. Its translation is CASSPLTEAEAFF.

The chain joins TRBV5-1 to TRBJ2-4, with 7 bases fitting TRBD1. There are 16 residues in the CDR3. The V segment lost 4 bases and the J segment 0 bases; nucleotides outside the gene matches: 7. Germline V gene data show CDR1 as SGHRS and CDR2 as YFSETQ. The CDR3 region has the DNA TGCGCCAGCAGCCTTCCGGACAGGTTAGCCAAAAACATTCAGTACTTC. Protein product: CASSLPDRLAKNIQYF.

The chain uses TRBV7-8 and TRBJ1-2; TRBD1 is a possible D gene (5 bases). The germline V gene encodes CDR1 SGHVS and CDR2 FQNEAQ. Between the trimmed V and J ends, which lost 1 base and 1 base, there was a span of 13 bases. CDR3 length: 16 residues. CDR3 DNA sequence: TGTGCCAGCAGCTTAGTGGGGGGATTTCTTAACTATGGCTACACCTTC. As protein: CASSLVGGFLNYGYTF.

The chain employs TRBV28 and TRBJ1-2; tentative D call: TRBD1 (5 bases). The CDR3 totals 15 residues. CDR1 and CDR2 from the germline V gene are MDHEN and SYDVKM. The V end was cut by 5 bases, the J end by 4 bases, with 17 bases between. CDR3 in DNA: TGTGCCAGCAGTCCCCCCCAGGGCTTTGGCTATGGCTACACCTTC. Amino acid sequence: CASSPPQGFGYGYTF.

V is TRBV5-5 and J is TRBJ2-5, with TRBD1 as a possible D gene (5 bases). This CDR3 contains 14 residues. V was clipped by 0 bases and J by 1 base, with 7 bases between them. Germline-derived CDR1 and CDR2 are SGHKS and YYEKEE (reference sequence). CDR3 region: CASSLGRAQETQYF. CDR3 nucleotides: TGTGCCAGCAGCTTGGGCAGGGCCCAAGAGACCCAGTACTTC.

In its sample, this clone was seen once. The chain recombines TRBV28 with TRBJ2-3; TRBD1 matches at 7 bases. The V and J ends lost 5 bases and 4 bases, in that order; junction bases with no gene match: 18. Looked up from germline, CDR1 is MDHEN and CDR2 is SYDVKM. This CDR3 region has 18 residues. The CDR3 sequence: CASSARDSPFVGADTQYF. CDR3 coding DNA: TGTGCCAGCAGTGCCCGGGACAGCCCCTTCGTGGGAGCAGATACGCAGTATTTT.

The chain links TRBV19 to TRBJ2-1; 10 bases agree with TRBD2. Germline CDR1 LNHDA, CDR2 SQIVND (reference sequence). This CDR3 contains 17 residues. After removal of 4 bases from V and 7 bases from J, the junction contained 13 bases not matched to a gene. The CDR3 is CASSTHSTSGPGNEQFF. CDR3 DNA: TGTGCCAGTAGTACCCACTCGACTAGCGGGCCGGGGAATGAGCAGTTCTTC.

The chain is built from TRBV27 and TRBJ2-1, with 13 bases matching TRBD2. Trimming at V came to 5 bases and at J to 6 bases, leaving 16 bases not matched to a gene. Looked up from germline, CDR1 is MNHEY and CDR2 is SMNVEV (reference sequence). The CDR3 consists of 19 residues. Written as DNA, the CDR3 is TGTGCCAGCAGTCAACTAATGCCGGGACTAGCGGGACTCTCCAATGAGCAGTTCTTC. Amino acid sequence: CASSQLMPGLAGLSNEQFF.

This CDR3 is CASSPEVGNTEAFF. The DNA of the CDR3 is TGTGCCAGCTCACCCGAGGTAGGAAACACTGAAGCTTTCTTT. The rearrangement uses TRBV18 and TRBJ1-1; D uncertain. The germline V gene encodes CDR1 KGHSH and CDR2 LQKENI. V was pared by 3 bases and J by 2 bases, with 10 bases between. CDR3 length equals 14 residues. The full variable domain, its missing parts supplied by reference TRBV18 and TRBJ1-1, is NAGVMQNPRHLVRRRGQEARLRCSPMKGHSHVYWYRQLPEEGLKFMVYLQKENIIDESGMPKERFSAEFPKEGPSILRIQQVVRGDSAAYFCASSPEVGNTEAFFGQGTRLTVV.

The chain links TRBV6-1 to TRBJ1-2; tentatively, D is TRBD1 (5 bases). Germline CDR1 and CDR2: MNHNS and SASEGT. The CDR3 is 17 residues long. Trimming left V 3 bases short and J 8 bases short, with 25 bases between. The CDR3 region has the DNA TGTGCCAGCAGTGAGTCGGGTCAGGGTCCTCTCAATCGGGGCTACACCTTC. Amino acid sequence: CASSESGQGPLNRGYTF.

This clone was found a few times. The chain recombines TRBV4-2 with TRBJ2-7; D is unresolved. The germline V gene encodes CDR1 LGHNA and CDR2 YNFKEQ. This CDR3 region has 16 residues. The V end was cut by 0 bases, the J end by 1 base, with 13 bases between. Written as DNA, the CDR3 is TGTGCCAGCAGCCAAGAGCCCCGGTCCGCGTCCTACGAGCAGTACTTC. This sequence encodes CASSQEPRSASYEQYF.

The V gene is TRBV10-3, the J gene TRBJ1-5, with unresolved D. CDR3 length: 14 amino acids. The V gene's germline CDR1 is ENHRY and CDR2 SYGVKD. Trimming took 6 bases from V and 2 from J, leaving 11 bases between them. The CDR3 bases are TGTGCCATCAGCGACTTGGGTGGCAATCAGCCCCAGCATTTT. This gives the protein CAISDLGGNQPQHF.

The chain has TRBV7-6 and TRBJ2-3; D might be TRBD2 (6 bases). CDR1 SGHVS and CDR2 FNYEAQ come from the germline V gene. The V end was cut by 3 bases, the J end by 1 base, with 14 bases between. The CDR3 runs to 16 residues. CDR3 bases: TGTGCCAGCAGCTTGTTGCTAGGACTACGCACAGATACGCAGTATTTT. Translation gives CASSLLLGLRTDTQYF.

The CDR3: CASSVVGDEQYF. The CDR3 nucleotides are TGTGCCAGCAGTGTTGTCGGAGACGAGCAGTACTTC. V is TRBV25-1 and J is TRBJ2-7; D ambiguous. CDR1 and CDR2 (germline): MGHDK, SYGVNS. The CDR3 sequence is 12 residues long. V was cut by 4 bases and J by 5 bases, with 9 bases left in between.

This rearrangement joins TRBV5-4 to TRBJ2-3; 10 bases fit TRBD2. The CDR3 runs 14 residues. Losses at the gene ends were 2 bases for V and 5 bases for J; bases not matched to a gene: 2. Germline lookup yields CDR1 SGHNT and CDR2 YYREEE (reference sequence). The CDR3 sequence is CASSFWTSGDTQYF. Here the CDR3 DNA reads TGTGCCAGCAGCTTTTGGACTAGCGGAGATACGCAGTATTTT.

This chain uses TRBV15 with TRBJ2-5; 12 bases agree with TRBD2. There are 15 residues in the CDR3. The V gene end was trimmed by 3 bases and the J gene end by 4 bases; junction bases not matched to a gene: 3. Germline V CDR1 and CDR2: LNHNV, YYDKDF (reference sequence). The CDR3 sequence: CATSSRLAGAETQYF. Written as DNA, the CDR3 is TGTGCCACCAGCAGTCGACTAGCGGGAGCAGAGACCCAGTACTTC.

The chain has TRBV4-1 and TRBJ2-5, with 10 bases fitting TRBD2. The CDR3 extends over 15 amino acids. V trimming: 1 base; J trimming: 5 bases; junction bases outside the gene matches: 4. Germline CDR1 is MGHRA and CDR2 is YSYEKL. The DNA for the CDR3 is TGCGCCAGCAGCCAAGTGTCGACTAGCGGGGAGACCCAGTACTTC. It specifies CASSQVSTSGETQYF.